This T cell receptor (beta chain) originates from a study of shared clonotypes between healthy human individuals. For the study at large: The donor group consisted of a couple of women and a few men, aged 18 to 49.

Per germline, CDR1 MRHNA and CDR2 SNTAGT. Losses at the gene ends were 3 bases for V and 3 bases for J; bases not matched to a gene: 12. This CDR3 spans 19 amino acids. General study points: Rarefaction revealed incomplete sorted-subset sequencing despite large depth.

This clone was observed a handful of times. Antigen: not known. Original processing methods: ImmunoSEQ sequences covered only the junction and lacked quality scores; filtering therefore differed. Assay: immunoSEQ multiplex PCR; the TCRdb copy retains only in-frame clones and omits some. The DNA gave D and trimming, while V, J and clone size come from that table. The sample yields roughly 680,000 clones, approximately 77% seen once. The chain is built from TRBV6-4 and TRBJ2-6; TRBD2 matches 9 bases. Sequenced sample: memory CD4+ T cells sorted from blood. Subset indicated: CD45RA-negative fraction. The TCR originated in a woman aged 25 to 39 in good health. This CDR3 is CASSEQAGLAPFGANVLTF. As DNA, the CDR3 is TGTGCCAGCAGTGAGCAAGCGGGACTAGCCCCTTTTGGGGCCAACGTCCTGACTTTC.